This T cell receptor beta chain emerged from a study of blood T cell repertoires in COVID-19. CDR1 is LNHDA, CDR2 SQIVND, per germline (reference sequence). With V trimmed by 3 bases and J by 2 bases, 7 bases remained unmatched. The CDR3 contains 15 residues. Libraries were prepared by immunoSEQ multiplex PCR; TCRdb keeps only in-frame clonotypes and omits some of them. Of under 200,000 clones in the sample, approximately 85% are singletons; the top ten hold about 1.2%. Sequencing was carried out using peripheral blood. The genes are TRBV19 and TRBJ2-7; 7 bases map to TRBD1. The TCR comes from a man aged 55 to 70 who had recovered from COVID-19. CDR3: CASSISPGQTYEQYF. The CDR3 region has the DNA TGTGCCAGTAGTATTTCGCCGGGACAGACCTACGAGCAGTACTTC.